Listed here are 29 T cell receptor beta chains from one sample, sequenced in a study of blood T cell repertoires in COVID-19. Profiling relied on immunoSEQ multiplex PCR, and the TCRdb table lists in-frame clones only, not all of them. Of over 200,000 clones in the sample, approximately 87% were seen once. The sample consisted of peripheral blood. Source of these receptors: a woman aged 50 to 65 with acute or convalescent COVID-19.

The J gene is TRBJ2-1, the V gene TRBV20-1; 8 bases agree with TRBD1. CDR1 is DFQATT and CDR2 is SNEGSKA in the germline V gene (reference sequence). After removal of 5 bases from V and 9 bases from J, the junction contained 3 bases not matched to a gene. The CDR3 covers 11 residues. The DNA of the CDR3 is TGCAGTGCTGCGACAGGGGTTGAGCAGTTCTTC. Its protein is CSAATGVEQFF.

J is TRBJ1-6 and V is TRBV5-1; the match to TRBD1 covers 8 bases. The CDR3 extends over 16 amino acids. Germline V gene sequence: CDR1 SGHRS, CDR2 YFSETQ. After removal of 0 bases from V and 4 bases from J, the junction contained 3 bases not matched to a gene. The CDR3 DNA reads as TGCGCCAGCAGCTTGGAGGGGACAGGTTATAATTCACCCCTCCACTTT. Amino acid sequence: CASSLEGTGYNSPLHF.

CDR3 in DNA: TGTGCCAGCAGTATAGCGGGAGGGTCCTACAATGAGCAGTTCTTC. Translation: CASSIAGGSYNEQFF. The chain links TRBV28 to TRBJ2-1, with 11 bases aligning to TRBD2. The CDR3 extends over 15 amino acids. Germline trimming cut 5 bases from V and 1 base from J; bases unmatched to any gene: 1. Germline CDR1 MDHEN, CDR2 SYDVKM.

V usage is TRBV9 and J usage is TRBJ2-1; possible D gene TRBD2, 5 bases. The V gene's germline CDR1 is SGDLS and CDR2 YYNGEE. The CDR3 is 17 amino acids. V was cut by 3 bases and J by 2 bases, with 18 bases left in between. CDR3: CASSARTSSLAYNEQFF. The CDR3 bases are TGTGCCAGCAGCGCCAGGACTTCCTCCTTAGCCTACAATGAGCAGTTCTTC.

The chain carries TRBV9 and TRBJ2-1; D gene unclear. The CDR3 is 14 residues long. CDR1 is SGDLS and CDR2 is YYNGEE in the germline V gene. V dropped 0 bases and J dropped 3 bases, with 7 bases sitting between them. In nucleotides, the CDR3 is TGTGCCAGCAGCGTAGGAGGCCTCTACAATGAGCAGTTCTTC. Its protein product is CASSVGGLYNEQFF.

This chain connects TRBV7-2 to TRBJ2-3; 12 bases match TRBD2. From germline, CDR1 is SGHTA and CDR2 FQGNSA. V gave up 2 bases and J gave up 4 bases; unmatched junction bases: 13. CDR3 length equals 19 residues. The CDR3, as DNA: TGTGCCAGCAGCTTATTCGGGCTAGCGGGAGGGGCAAGGGCAGATACGCAGTATTTT. Translating it yields CASSLFGLAGGARADTQYF.

This clone appeared a few times. This rearrangement joins TRBV18 to TRBJ1-3; D unclear. The CDR3 runs 13 residues. V was cut by 5 bases and J by 0 bases, with 5 bases left in between. The germline gives CDR1 KGHSH, CDR2 LQKENI. The CDR3 protein is CASSTSSGNTIYF. The CDR3 nucleotides are TGTGCCAGCTCAACGAGCTCTGGAAACACCATATATTTT.

This sequence joins TRBV18 and TRBJ2-7; the D gene is possibly TRBD2 (5 bases). From germline, CDR1 is KGHSH and CDR2 LQKENI. The CDR3 runs 16 residues. The germline V and J ends were trimmed by 1 base and 5 bases, with 18 bases remaining between them. CDR3 in amino acids: CASSPLSGGGTNEQYF. The CDR3 nucleotides read TGTGCCAGCTCACCACTGAGCGGCGGCGGAACTAACGAGCAGTACTTC.

The J gene is TRBJ2-7, the V gene TRBV5-1, with a possible D match to TRBD1 (5 bases). The CDR3 totals 14 residues. The V and J ends lost 4 bases and 1 base respectively, with 12 bases between them. Looked up from germline, CDR1 is SGHRS and CDR2 is YFSETQ. CDR3 region: CASSQDNPSYEQYF. DNA for the CDR3: TGCGCCAGCAGCCAGGACAACCCTTCCTACGAGCAGTACTTC.

The rearrangement links TRBV7-2 to TRBJ2-2, with D uncertain. V lost 3 bases and J lost 7, with 9 bases in between. The germline V gene has CDR1 SGHTA and CDR2 FQGNSA. This CDR3 is 13 amino acids long. CDR3 amino acids: CASSFRSGGELFF. CDR3 DNA sequence: TGTGCCAGCAGCTTCCGATCAGGCGGGGAGCTGTTTTTT.

In its sample, this clone was seen a few times. The chain links TRBV4-1 to TRBJ2-7; D is perhaps TRBD2 (6 bases). CDR1 MGHRA and CDR2 YSYEKL come from the germline V gene. With 1 base removed from V and 0 bases from J, the gap between germline ends came to 10 bases. The CDR3 has 15 residues. CDR3 DNA sequence: TGCGCCAGCAGCCAAGGACGGGGGAACTCCTACGAGCAGTACTTC. It codes for CASSQGRGNSYEQYF.

The chain employs TRBV5-1 and TRBJ2-5; D gene uncertain. The CDR3 totals 14 residues. Germline V gene sequence: CDR1 SGHRS, CDR2 YFSETQ. The V gene lost 0 bases and the J gene lost 1 base, with 7 bases spanning the gap. CDR3 DNA: TGCGCCAGCAGCTTGGCCCAGGTCCAAGAGACCCAGTACTTC. Translation gives CASSLAQVQETQYF.

V usage is TRBV21-1 and J usage is TRBJ2-7; the table assigns TRBD1, which was not confirmed against the DNA. TRBV21-1 is described as a pseudogene. The length of the CDR3 is 16 residues. The CDR3 bases are TGTGCCAGCAGCAAAGGGGACAGGGGGTTTTGGTACGAGCAGTACTTC. This codes for CASSKGDRGFWYEQYF.

This chain links TRBV6-4 with TRBJ2-2; D ambiguous. V was clipped by 8 bases and J by 6 bases, with 10 bases between them. From germline, CDR1 is MRHNA and CDR2 SNTAGT. This CDR3 region has 12 residues. The CDR3 DNA follows: TGTGCCAGCGCGTCGTACGCCGGGGAGCTGTTTTTT. Protein: CASASYAGELFF.

V and J are TRBV7-3 and TRBJ2-1; 7 nucleotides agree with TRBD1. The CDR3 extends over 15 amino acids. Germline CDR1 SGHTA, CDR2 FQGTGA. Losses at the gene ends were 5 bases for V and 0 bases for J; bases not matched to a gene: 4. The CDR3 DNA sequence: TGTGCCAGCAGCCGACAGGGAAGCTCCTACAATGAGCAGTTCTTC. It codes for CASSRQGSSYNEQFF.

The genes are TRBV18 and TRBJ2-7, with TRBD1 matching over 8 bases. CDR3 size: 16 residues. Germline-derived CDR1 and CDR2 are KGHSH and LQKENI. After removal of 3 bases from V and 2 bases from J, the junction contained 9 bases not matched to a gene. This chain's CDR3 is CASSPSRQGKPYEQYF. In DNA, the CDR3 is TGTGCCAGCTCACCCTCACGACAGGGGAAACCCTACGAGCAGTACTTC.

On this clone itself: The sample contains more than one DNA sequence encoding this CDR3. The J gene is TRBJ2-3, the V gene TRBV7-2; no reliable D call. Looked up from germline, CDR1 is SGHTA and CDR2 is FQGNSA. The CDR3 covers 14 residues. The V end lost 1 base, the J end lost 2 bases, and 7 bases lay between the germline ends. The DNA for the CDR3 is TGTGCCAGCAGCTTAGGACTTGCCACAGATACGCAGTATTTT. Its protein product is CASSLGLATDTQYF.

This clone has just one count. This chain uses TRBV28 with TRBJ2-5; 12 nucleotides align to TRBD2. The CDR3 loop spans 15 amino acids. The germline V gene has CDR1 MDHEN and CDR2 SYDVKM. The V segment lost 5 bases and the J segment 8 bases; nucleotides outside the gene matches: 9. Here the CDR3 reads CASSDLAGGPRTQYF. The CDR3 DNA sequence: TGTGCCAGCAGTGATCTAGCGGGAGGGCCTCGCACCCAGTACTTC.

This clone occurred a few times. This chain joins TRBV28 and TRBJ2-1, with TRBD2 matching 11 bases. Germline trimming cut 3 bases from V and 7 bases from J; bases unmatched to any gene: 5. Germline values: CDR1 MDHEN, CDR2 SYDVKM. The CDR3 extends over 15 amino acids. Written as DNA, the CDR3 is TGTGCCAGCAGTTTGGCGTCTAGCGGGAGGAATGAGCAGTTCTTC. Protein: CASSLASSGRNEQFF.

The genes are TRBV28 and TRBJ2-7, with TRBD1 as a possible D gene (6 bases). This CDR3 is built from 14 residues. Germline CDR1 reads MDHEN; CDR2 reads SYDVKM. V shed 3 bases and J shed 5 bases, with 14 bases lying between them. For the CDR3, the DNA is TGTGCCAGCAGTTTCCCCCGGGACAACCACGAGCAGTACTTC. This codes for CASSFPRDNHEQYF.

The chain couples TRBV5-6 to TRBJ2-2, with D hard to call. This CDR3 comprises 12 residues. V dropped 1 base and J dropped 6 bases, with 4 bases sitting between them. Germline V gene sequence: CDR1 SGHDT, CDR2 YYEEEE. CDR3 loop: CASSLTAGELFF. In DNA, the CDR3 is TGTGCCAGCAGCTTGACGGCCGGGGAGCTGTTTTTT.

The chain has TRBV4-1 and TRBJ2-7, with D possibly matching TRBD2 (6 bases). This CDR3 has 17 residues. Trimming shortened V by 4 bases and J by 0 bases, and 19 bases separated the two germline ends. In germline, CDR1 is MGHRA, CDR2 YSYEKL. CDR3: CASSPSGTSSSSYEQYF. The CDR3 DNA sequence: TGCGCCAGCAGCCCCTCCGGCACTAGCTCAAGCTCCTACGAGCAGTACTTC.

V usage is TRBV6-4 and J usage is TRBJ2-1; 16 nucleotides agree with TRBD2. The junction had 4 bases not matched to a gene; V was cut back by 1 base and J by 7 bases. The V gene's germline CDR1 is MRHNA and CDR2 SNTAGT. CDR3 length equals 17 residues. DNA of the CDR3: TGTGCCAGCAGTGACTTGGGACTAGCGGGAGGGAGGAATGAGCAGTTCTTC. Translating gives CASSDLGLAGGRNEQFF.

This chain joins TRBV21-1 and TRBJ1-2; no DNA check was done on the table's D call, TRBD1. TRBV21-1 is labeled a pseudogene. The CDR3 has 14 residues. The CDR3 is CARNTIGTVFGYTF. The CDR3 region has the DNA TGTGCCAGAAATACCATAGGGACAGTATTCGGCTACACCTTC.

The chain employs TRBV27 and TRBJ2-3; 13 nucleotides match TRBD2. This CDR3 comprises 17 residues. V lost 3 bases and J lost 5; bases outside the gene matches: 8. In germline, CDR1 is MNHEY, CDR2 SMNVEV (reference sequence). CDR3 loop: CASSFRLAGGLRDTQYF. The CDR3 DNA is TGTGCCAGCAGTTTTCGACTAGCGGGAGGCCTGAGAGATACGCAGTATTTT.

The V call is TRBV5-1, the J call TRBJ2-7; the D gene is possibly TRBD2 (6 bases). Germline CDR1 reads SGHRS; CDR2 reads YFSETQ. This CDR3 contains 14 residues. The V gene lost 5 bases and the J gene lost 5 bases, with 17 bases spanning the gap. This chain's CDR3 is CASRPGGEKNEQYF. Written as DNA, the CDR3 is TGCGCCAGCAGGCCGGGCGGGGAAAAGAACGAGCAGTACTTC.

The chain combines TRBV6-6 with TRBJ1-5; maybe TRBD1 (6 bases). V was cut by 5 bases and J by 7 bases, with 12 bases left in between. The CDR3 runs to 13 residues. The V gene's germline CDR1 is MNHNY and CDR2 SVGAGI (reference sequence). As DNA, the CDR3 is TGTGCCAGCAGTCTGAACAGGGAGCAGCCCCAGCATTTT. Protein: CASSLNREQPQHF.

The chain joins TRBV18 to TRBJ2-1; 14 positions agree with TRBD2. In germline, CDR1 is KGHSH, CDR2 LQKENI. V dropped 3 bases and J dropped 9; count of bases not matched to a gene: 4. The CDR3 sequence is 15 residues long. In nucleotides, the CDR3 is TGTGCCAGCTCACCGGGACTAGCGGGAGTGCGTGAGCAGTTCTTC. It yields the protein CASSPGLAGVREQFF.

This chain uses TRBV6-5 with TRBJ1-1; 9 bases are shared with TRBD1. V shed 7 bases, J shed 3 bases, and the junction held 6 bases outside the gene matches. Germline CDR1 and CDR2: MNHEY and SVGAGI. The CDR3 loop spans 14 amino acids. The CDR3 nucleotides are TGTGCCAGCAACCAACAGGGGGCGGACACTGAAGCTTTCTTT. Protein product: CASNQQGADTEAFF.